The 3 T cell receptor beta chains below all came from one sample that was sequenced in a study of post-analysis software for immune sequencing data. Which antigens these TCRs recognize remains unknown. Study conclusions and caveats: Comparison of patients with controls showed about 5 TRBV segments more frequent in patients, TRBV5-6, TRBV5-1 and TRBV20-1 among them.

Each TCR beta cDNA library carried unique molecular identifiers. MiXCR was run by TCRdb on the PCR reads, yielding one entry per CDR3 protein. Here the sample spans roughly 620,000 distinct CDR3 sequences, about 44% being singletons. Sequenced: blood. The receptors were sampled from a girl between 5 and 17 years old with multiple sclerosis.

There are a few counts of this clonotype. The chain joins TRBV6-5 to TRBJ1-2; no firm D call. This CDR3 comprises 14 residues. V was cut by 3 bases and J by 6 bases, with 14 bases left in between. CDR1 is MNHEY and CDR2 is SVGAGI in the germline V gene. The CDR3 spells CASSYRPQTHGYTF. The DNA for the CDR3 is TGTGCCAGCAGTTATAGGCCCCAGACACATGGCTACACCTTC.

This rearrangement joins TRBV12-3 or TRBV12-4 to TRBJ1-2, with TRBD1 matching 9 bases. The CDR3 extends over 18 amino acids. The ends lost 2 bases at V and 2 bases at J; junction bases unmatched: 12. CDR3 loop: CASSLKGTGQILNYGYTF. The CDR3 DNA reads as TGTGCCAGCAGTTTAAAGGGGACAGGGCAAATTCTCAACTATGGCTACACCTTC.

V is TRBV12-3 or TRBV12-4 and J is TRBJ2-1, with D perhaps matching TRBD2 (6 bases). V lost 9 bases and J lost 3, with 15 bases in between. The CDR3 is made up of 14 amino acids. In nucleotides, the CDR3 is TGTGCCAGTTGGACCGGGAGAGGCTACAATGAGCAGTTCTTC. Amino acids: CASWTGRGYNEQFF.